This TCR beta chain was obtained from a study of T-cell memory formation after mild COVID-19. CDR1 ENHRY and CDR2 SYGVKD come from the germline V gene. The CDR3 spans 8 residues. TCRdb ran MiXCR on the 5' RACE reads and lists one entry per CDR3 protein. The repertoire has roughly 380,000 distinct CDR3 sequences, 25% to 30% of them found once; the top ten carry approximately 13%. With respect to this clonotype: The junction departs from germline at one end; a sequencing error may be responsible.

The sample comprised PBMCs or a T cell subset sorted from them (not recorded which). The chain recombines TRBV10-3 with TRBJ2-3; D ambiguous. The receptor was isolated from an adult woman who had mild COVID-19 (a few samples of this study predate the infection). Cell type and time point are not known. CDR3 coding DNA: TGTGCCATCAGTGAGAGGCGTTTT. Translation: CAISERRF.